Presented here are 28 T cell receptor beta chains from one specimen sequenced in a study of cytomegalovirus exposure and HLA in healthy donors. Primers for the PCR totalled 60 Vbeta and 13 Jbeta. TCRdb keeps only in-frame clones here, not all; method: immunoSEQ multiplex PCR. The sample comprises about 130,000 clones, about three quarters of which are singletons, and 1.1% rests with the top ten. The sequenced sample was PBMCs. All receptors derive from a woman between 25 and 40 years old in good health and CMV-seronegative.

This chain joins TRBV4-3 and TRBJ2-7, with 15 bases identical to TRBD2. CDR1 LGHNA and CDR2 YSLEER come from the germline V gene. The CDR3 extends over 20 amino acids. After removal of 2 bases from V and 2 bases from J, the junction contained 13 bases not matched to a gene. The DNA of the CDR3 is TGCGCCAGCAGCCAACTTTGGCTACCGGGACTAGCGGGAGGTGCCTACGAGCAGTACTTC. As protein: CASSQLWLPGLAGGAYEQYF.

The CDR3 is CASSFPAEAFF. In DNA, the CDR3 is TGTGCCAGCAGCTTCCCCGCTGAAGCTTTCTTT. The chain recombines TRBV13 with TRBJ1-1; D is ambiguous. This CDR3 is built from 11 residues. Trimming pared 3 bases from V and 6 bases from J, leaving 5 bases between. CDR1 is PRHDT, CDR2 FYEKMQ, per germline (reference sequence).

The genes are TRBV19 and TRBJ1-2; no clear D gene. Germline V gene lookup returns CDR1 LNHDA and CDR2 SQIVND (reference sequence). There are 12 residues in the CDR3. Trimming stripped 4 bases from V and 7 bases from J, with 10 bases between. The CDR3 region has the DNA TGTGCCAGTAGTACCGGACTAGGTGGCTACACCTTC. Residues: CASSTGLGGYTF.

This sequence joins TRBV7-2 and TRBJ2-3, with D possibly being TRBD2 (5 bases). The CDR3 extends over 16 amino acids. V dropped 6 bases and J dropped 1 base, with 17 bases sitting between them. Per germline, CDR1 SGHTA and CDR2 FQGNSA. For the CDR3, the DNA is TGTGCCAGCAGACCGGGAACATCGAGACGCACAGATACGCAGTATTTT. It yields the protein CASRPGTSRRTDTQYF.

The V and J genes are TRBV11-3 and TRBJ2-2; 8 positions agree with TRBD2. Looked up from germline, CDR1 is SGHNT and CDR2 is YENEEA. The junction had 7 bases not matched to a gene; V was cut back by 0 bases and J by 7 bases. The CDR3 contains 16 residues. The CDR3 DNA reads TGTGCCAGCAGCTTAGACGACGCGGGAGGAGTCGGGGAGCTGTTTTTT. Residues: CASSLDDAGGVGELFF.

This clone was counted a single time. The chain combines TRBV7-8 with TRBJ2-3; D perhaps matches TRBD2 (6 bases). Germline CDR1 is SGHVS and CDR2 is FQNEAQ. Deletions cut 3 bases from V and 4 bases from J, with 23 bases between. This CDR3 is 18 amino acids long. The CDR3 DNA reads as TGTGCCAGCAGCTTGGATGGCCTGCAGCGGGTGGGTCCAGATACGCAGTATTTT. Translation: CASSLDGLQRVGPDTQYF.

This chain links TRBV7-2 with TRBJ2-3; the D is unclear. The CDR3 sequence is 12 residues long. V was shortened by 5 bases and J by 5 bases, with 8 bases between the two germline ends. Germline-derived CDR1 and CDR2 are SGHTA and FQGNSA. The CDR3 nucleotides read TGTGCCAGCAGCCCCTACGAAGATACGCAGTATTTT. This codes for CASSPYEDTQYF.

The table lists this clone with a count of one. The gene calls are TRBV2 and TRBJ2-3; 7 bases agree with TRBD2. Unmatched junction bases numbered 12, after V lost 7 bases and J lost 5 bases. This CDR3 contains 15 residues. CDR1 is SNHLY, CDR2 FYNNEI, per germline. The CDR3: CASTRSREIGDTQYF. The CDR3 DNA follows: TGTGCCAGCACACGATCGCGGGAGATCGGAGATACGCAGTATTTT.

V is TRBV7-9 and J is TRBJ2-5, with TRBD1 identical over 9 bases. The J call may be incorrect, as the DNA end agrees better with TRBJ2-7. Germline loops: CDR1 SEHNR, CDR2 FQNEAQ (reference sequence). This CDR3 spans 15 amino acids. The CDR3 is CASSLGTGRSYEQYF. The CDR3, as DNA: TGTGCCAGCAGCCTCGGGACAGGGCGCTCCTACGAGCAGTACTTC.

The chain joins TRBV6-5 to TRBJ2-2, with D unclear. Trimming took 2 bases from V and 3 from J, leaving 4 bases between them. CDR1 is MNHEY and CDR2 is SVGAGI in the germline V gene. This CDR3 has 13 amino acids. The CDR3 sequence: CASSYAYTGELFF. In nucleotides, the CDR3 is TGTGCCAGCAGTTACGCGTACACCGGGGAGCTGTTTTTT.

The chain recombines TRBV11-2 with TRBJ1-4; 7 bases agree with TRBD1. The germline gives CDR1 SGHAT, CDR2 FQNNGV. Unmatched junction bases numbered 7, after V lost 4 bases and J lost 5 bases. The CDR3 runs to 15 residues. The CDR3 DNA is TGTGCCAGCAGCTCTCTGACAGGGCGGAATGAAAAACTGTTTTTT. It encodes CASSSLTGRNEKLFF. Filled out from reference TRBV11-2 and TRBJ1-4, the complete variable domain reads EAGVAQSPRYKIIEKRQSVAFWCNPISGHATLYWYQQILGQGPKLLIQFQNNGVVDDSQLPKDRFSAERLKGVDSTLKIQPAKLEDSAVYLCASSSLTGRNEKLFFGSGTQLSVL.

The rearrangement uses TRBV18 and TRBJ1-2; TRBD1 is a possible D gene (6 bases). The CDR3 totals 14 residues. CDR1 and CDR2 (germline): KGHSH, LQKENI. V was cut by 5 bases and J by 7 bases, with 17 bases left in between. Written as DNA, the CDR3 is TGTGCCAGCTCAGCAGGGGTCCCACCGAGTGGCTACACCTTC. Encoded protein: CASSAGVPPSGYTF. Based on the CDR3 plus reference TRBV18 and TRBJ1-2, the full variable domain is NAGVMQNPRHLVRRRGQEARLRCSPMKGHSHVYWYRQLPEEGLKFMVYLQKENIIDESGMPKERFSAEFPKEGPSILRIQQVVRGDSAAYFCASSAGVPPSGYTFGSGTRLTVV.

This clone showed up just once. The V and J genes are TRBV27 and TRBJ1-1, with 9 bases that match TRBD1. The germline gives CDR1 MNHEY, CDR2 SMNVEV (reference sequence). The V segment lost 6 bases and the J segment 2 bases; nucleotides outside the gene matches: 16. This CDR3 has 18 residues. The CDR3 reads CASSRREVGQGYNTEAFF. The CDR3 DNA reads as TGTGCCAGCAGCCGCCGCGAGGTGGGACAGGGATATAACACTGAAGCTTTCTTT.

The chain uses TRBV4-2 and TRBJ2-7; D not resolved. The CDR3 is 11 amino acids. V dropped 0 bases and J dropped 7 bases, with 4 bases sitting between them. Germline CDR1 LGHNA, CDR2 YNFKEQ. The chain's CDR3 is CASSQDGEQYF. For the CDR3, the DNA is TGTGCCAGCAGCCAAGACGGGGAGCAGTACTTC.

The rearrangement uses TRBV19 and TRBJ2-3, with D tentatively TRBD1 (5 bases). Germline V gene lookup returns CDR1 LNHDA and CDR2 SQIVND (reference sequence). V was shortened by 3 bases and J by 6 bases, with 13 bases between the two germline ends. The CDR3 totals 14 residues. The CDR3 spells CASSMLFGADTQYF. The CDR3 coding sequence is TGTGCCAGTAGTATGTTGTTTGGGGCGGATACGCAGTATTTT.

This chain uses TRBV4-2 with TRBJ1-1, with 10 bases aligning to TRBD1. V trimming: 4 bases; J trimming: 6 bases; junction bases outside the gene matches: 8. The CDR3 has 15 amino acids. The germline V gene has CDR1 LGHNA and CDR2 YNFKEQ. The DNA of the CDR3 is TGTGCCAGCAGCCGAAGACAGGGGGCGAGTGCTGAAGCTTTCTTT. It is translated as CASSRRQGASAEAFF.

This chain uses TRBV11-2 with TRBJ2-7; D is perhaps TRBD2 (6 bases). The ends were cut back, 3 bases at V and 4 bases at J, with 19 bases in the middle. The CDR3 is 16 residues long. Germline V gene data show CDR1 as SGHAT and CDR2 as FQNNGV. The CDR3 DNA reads TGTGCCAGCAGCTTGGTTGGATCACTAGCAGTTTACGAGCAGTACTTC. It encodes CASSLVGSLAVYEQYF.

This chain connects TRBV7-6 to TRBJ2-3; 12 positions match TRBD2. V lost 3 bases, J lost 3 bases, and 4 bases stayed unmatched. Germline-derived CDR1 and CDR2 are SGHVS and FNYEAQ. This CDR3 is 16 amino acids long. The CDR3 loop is CASSLSSGRVTDTQYF. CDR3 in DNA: TGTGCCAGCAGCTTGTCTAGCGGGAGGGTGACAGATACGCAGTATTTT.

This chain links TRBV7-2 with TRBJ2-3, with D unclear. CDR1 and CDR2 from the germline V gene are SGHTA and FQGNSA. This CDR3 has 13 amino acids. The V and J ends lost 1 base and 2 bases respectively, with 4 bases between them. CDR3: CASSLDSTDTQYF. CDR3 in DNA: TGTGCCAGCAGCTTAGACTCCACAGATACGCAGTATTTT.

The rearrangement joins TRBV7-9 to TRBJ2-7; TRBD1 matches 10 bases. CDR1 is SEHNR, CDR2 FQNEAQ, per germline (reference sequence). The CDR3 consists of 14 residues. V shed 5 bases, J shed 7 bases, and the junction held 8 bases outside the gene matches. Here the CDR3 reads CASSPGTGAWEQYF. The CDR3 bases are TGTGCCAGCAGCCCGGGGACAGGGGCCTGGGAGCAGTACTTC.

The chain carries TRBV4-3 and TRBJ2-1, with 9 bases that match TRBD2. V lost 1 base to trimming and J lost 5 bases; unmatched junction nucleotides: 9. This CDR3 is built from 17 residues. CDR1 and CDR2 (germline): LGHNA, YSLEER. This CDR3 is CASSQVGFASGDNEQFF. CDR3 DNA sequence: TGCGCCAGCAGCCAAGTGGGGTTCGCTAGCGGGGACAATGAGCAGTTCTTC.

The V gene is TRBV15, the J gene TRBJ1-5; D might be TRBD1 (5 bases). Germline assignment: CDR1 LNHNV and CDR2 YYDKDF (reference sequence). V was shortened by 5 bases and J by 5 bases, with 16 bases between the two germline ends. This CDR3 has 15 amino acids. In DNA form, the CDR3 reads TGTGCCACCAGCCCCTCCACCGGGGGAGATCAGCCCCAGCATTTT. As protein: CATSPSTGGDQPQHF. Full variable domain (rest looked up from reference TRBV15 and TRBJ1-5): DAMVIQNPRYQVTQFGKPVTLSCSQTLNHNVMYWYQQKSSQAPKLLFHYYDKDFNNEADTPDNFQSRRPNTSFCFLDIRSPGLGDTAMYLCATSPSTGGDQPQHFGDGTRLSIL.

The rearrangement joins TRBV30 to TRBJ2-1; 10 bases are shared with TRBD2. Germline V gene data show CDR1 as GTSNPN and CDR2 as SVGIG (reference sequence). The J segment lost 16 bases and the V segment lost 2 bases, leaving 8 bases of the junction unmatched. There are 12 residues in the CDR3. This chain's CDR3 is CAWSTEAGGPFF. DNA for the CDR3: TGTGCCTGGAGTACTGAAGCGGGGGGGCCTTTCTTC. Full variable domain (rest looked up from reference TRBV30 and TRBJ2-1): SQTIHQWPATLVQPVGSPLSLECTVEGTSNPNLYWYRQAAGRGLQLLFYSVGIGQISSEVPQNLSASRPQDRQFILSSKKLLLSDSGFYLCAWSTEAGGPFFGPGTRLTVL.

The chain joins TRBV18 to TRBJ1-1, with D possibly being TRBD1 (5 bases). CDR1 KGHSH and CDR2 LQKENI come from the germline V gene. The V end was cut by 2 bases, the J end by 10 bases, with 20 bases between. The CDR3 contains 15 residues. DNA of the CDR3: TGTGCCAGCTCACCAAGAGGCCAGGGTTGGACCGGAGCTTTCTTT. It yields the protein CASSPRGQGWTGAFF.

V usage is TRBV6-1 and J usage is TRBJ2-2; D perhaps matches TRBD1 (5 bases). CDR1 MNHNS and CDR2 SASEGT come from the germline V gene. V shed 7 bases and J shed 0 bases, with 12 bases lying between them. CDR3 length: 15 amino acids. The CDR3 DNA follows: TGTGCCAGCATCCGGACACAAACGAACACCGGGGAGCTGTTTTTT. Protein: CASIRTQTNTGELFF.

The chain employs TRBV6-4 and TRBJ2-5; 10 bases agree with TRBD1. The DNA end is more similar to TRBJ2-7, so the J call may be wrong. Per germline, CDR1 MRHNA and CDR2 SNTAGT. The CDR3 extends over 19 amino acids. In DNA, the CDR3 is TGTGCCAGCAGTGACTTTGGTCCGGGACAGGGGCCCCACTCCTACGAGCAGTACTTC. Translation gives CASSDFGPGQGPHSYEQYF.

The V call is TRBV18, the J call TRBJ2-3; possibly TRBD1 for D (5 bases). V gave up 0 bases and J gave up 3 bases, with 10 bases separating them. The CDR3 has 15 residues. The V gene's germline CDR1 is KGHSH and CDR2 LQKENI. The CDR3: CASSPPTARTDTQYF. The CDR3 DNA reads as TGTGCCAGCTCACCACCGACAGCCCGGACAGATACGCAGTATTTT. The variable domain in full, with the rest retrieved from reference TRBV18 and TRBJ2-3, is NAGVMQNPRHLVRRRGQEARLRCSPMKGHSHVYWYRQLPEEGLKFMVYLQKENIIDESGMPKERFSAEFPKEGPSILRIQQVVRGDSAAYFCASSPPTARTDTQYFGPGTRLTVL.

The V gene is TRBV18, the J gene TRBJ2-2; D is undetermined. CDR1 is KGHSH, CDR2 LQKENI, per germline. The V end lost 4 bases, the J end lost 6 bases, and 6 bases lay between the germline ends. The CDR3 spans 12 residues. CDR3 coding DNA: TGTGCCAGCTCACTAGTTCCCGGGGAGCTGTTTTTT. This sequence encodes CASSLVPGELFF.